The T cell receptor beta chain described here comes from a study of blood T cell repertoires in COVID-19. Study-level background: PBMCs, B-cell-depleted T cells, or T cells provided the cDNA or gDNA that made up the material.

The cohort comprised adults aged about 18 to 100 years residing in under 30 US areas. Assignment of participants to cohorts was predicated upon participant-reported clinical history. Original handling: Reference gene primer amplification gave estimated nucleated cell counts. Using immunoSEQ multiplex PCR, the repertoire was profiled, and TCRdb retains in-frame clones only, with some absent. For V, J and clone size, that table is used; D and trimming come from the DNA. The repertoire holds some 260,000 clones, with roughly 80% as singletons. The clonotype was recovered from a man younger than 45 with acute COVID-19. The sample taken for sequencing was PBMCs or T cells enriched from blood (not recorded which).

The CDR3: CASSPDRVGYTF. CDR3 bases: TGTGCCAGCAGTCCCGACAGAGTTGGCTACACCTTC. J is TRBJ1-2 and V is TRBV28, with D possibly matching TRBD1 (5 bases). The CDR3 is 12 amino acids. CDR1 and CDR2 from the germline V gene are MDHEN and SYDVKM. The V end was cut by 5 bases, the J end by 7 bases, with 11 bases between.